This record covers a single T cell receptor (beta chain). CDR1 is ENHRY, CDR2 SYGVKD, per germline. V was clipped by 6 bases and J by 5 bases; unmatched bases: 7. The CDR3 runs 15 residues. The study sequenced TCR beta in blood CD8+ and CD4+ T cells. The sample is drawn from a study of CD8 T cells in Susac syndrome. A quantity of roughly 0.5 to 1 ug RNA underwent reverse transcription using random hexamers. The method of amplification for TCR beta CDR3 was immunoSEQ multiplex PCR, covering 54 Vbeta and 13 Jbeta. MiXCR, applied by TCRdb to the immunoSEQ multiplex PCR reads, yields one record per CDR3 protein. Here the sample spans around 300,000 distinct CDR3 sequences, over 75% being singletons.

The receptor was isolated from a human donor with multiple sclerosis. Sequencing was done on a sample of CD8+ T cells from PBMCs. This chain connects TRBV10-3 to TRBJ2-5; TRBD1 matches 12 bases. CDR3 residues: CAIRVRDRGLETQYF. The CDR3 DNA is TGTGCCATCAGGGTCCGGGACAGGGGGCTGGAGACCCAGTACTTC.